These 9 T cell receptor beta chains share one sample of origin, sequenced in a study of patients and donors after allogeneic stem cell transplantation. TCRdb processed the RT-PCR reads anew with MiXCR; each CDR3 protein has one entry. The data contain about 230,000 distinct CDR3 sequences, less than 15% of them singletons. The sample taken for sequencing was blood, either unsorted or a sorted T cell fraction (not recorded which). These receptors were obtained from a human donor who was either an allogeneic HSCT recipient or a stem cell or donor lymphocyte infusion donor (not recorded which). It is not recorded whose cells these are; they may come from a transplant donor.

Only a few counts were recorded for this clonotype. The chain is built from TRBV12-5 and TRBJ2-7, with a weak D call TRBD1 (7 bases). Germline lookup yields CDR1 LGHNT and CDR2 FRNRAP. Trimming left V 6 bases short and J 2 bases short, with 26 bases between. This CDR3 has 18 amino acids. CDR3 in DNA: TGTGCTAGTGGCCCAGCGCGGGACAGAGGTCCCCCACCCTACGAGCAGTACTTC. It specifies CASGPARDRGPPPYEQYF.

The CDR3 nucleotides are TGTGCCAGCAGCTTAGATACCCTGACAGGGGGCGCACGAGAGACCCAGTACTTC. Translating gives CASSLDTLTGGARETQYF. This rearrangement joins TRBV11-2 to TRBJ2-5; 10 nucleotides match TRBD1. V shed 0 bases and J 4 bases; nucleotides not matched to a gene: 11. Germline values: CDR1 SGHAT, CDR2 FQNNGV. CDR3 length: 18 amino acids.

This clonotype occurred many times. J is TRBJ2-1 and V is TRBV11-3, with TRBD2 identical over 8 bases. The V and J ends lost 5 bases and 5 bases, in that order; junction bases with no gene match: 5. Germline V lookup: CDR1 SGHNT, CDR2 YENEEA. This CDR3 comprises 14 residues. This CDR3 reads CASSQTTSDNEQFF. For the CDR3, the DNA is TGTGCCAGCAGCCAAACGACTAGCGACAATGAGCAGTTCTTC.

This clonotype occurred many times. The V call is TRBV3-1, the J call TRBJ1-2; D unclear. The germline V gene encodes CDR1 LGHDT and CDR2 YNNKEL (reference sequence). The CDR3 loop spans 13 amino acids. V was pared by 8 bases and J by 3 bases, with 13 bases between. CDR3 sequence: CASGIKMDYGYTF. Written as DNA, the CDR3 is TGTGCCAGCGGGATCAAGATGGACTATGGCTACACCTTC.

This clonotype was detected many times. CDR3 loop: CASSSAGGKGEGYGYTF. CDR3 nucleotides: TGTGCCAGCAGCTCCGCCGGGGGGAAGGGGGAAGGGTATGGCTACACCTTC. The J gene is TRBJ1-2, the V gene TRBV5-4, with D possibly being TRBD1 (6 bases). CDR1 is SGHNT, CDR2 YYREEE, per germline (reference sequence). This CDR3 has 17 amino acids. V dropped 3 bases and J dropped 5 bases, with 23 bases sitting between them.

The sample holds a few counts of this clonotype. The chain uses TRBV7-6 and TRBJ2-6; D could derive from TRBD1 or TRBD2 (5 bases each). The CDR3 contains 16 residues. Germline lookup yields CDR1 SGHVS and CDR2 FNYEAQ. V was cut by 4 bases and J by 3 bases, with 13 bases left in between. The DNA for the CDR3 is TGTGCCAGCAGCTCAAACCAGGGACGTGGGGCCAACGTCCTGACTTTC. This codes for CASSSNQGRGANVLTF.

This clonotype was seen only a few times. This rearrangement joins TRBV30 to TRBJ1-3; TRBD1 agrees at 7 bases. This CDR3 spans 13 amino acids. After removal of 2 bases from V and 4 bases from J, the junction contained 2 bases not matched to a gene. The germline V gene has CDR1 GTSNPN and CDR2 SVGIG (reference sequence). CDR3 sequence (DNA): TGTGCCTGGAGTTTGACAGGGGGAAACACCATATATTTT. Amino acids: CAWSLTGGNTIYF. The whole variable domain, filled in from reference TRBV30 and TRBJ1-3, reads SQTIHQWPATLVQPVGSPLSLECTVEGTSNPNLYWYRQAAGRGLQLLFYSVGIGQISSEVPQNLSASRPQDRQFILSSKKLLLSDSGFYLCAWSLTGGNTIYFGEGSWLTVV.

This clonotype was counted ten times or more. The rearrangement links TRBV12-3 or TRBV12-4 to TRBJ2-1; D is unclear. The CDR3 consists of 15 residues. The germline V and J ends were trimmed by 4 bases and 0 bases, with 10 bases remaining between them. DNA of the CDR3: TGTGCCAGCAGTTATGGGATTAGCTCCTACAATGAGCAGTTCTTC. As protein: CASSYGISSYNEQFF.

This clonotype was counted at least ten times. The CDR3 sequence is CASSFGTTTDTQYF. The CDR3 DNA follows: TGTGCCAGCAGCTTTGGGACCACCACAGATACGCAGTATTTT. The V call is TRBV11-3, the J call TRBJ2-3; D possibly uses TRBD1 or TRBD2 (5 bases each). Trimming shortened V by 3 bases and J by 2 bases, and 9 bases separated the two germline ends. The CDR3 runs 14 residues. The germline V gene encodes CDR1 SGHNT and CDR2 YENEEA.